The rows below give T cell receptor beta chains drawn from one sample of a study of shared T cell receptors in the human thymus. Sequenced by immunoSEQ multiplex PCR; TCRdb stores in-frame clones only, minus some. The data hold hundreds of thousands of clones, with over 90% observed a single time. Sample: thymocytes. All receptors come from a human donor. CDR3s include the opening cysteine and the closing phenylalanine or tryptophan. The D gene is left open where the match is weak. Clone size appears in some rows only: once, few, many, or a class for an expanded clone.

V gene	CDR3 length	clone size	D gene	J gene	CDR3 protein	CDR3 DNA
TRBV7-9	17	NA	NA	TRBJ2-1	CASSLFRREAHYNEQFF	TGTGCCAGCAGCTTATTTCGAAGGGAGGCCCACTACAATGAGCAGTTCTTC
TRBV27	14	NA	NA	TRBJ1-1	CASSSVGESTEAFF	TGTGCCAGCAGTTCTGTGGGAGAGAGCACTGAAGCTTTCTTT
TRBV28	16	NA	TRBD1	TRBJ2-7	CASRPPTGTGLYEQYF	TGTGCCAGCAGACCTCCCACCGGGACAGGACTCTACGAGCAGTACTTC
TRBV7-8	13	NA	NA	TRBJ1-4	CASSLPQNEKLFF	TGTGCCAGCAGCTTACCACAGAATGAAAAACTGTTTTTT
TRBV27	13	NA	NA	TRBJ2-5	CASSVHLAETQYF	TGTGCCAGCAGTGTCCACCTAGCGGAGACCCAGTACTTC
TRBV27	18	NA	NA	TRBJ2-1	CASSLTCRRPSSYNEQFF	TGTGCCAGCAGCCTAACCTGCCGAAGGCCAAGCTCCTACAATGAGCAGTTCTTC
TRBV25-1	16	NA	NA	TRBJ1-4	CASSRTHGSTNEKLFF	TGTGCCAGCAGTCGCACCCATGGGAGCACTAATGAAAAACTGTTTTTT
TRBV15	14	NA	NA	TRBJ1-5	CATRGLFGNQPQHF	TGTGCCACCAGGGGACTATTCGGCAATCAGCCCCAGCATTTT
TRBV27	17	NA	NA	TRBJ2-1	CASSPIGEGARYNEQFF	TGTGCCAGCAGTCCAATTGGGGAGGGGGCGAGATACAATGAGCAGTTCTTC
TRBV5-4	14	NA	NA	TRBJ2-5	CASSPYRERETQYF	TGTGCCAGCAGCCCCTACAGGGAGAGAGAGACCCAGTACTTC
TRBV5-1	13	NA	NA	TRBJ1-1	CASSPGTNTEAFF	TGCGCCAGCAGCCCCGGGACGAACACTGAAGCTTTCTTT
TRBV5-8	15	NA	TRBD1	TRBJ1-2	CASSIPGGSIYGYTF	TGTGCCAGCAGCATACCAGGGGGTTCTATTTATGGCTACACCTTC
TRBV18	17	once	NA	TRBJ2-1	CASSRKTSARGGNEQFF	TGTGCCAGCTCACGTAAAACTAGCGCGCGAGGGGGGAATGAGCAGTTCTTC
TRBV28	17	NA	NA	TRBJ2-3	CASSPPRVGRSTDTQYF	TGTGCCAGCAGCCCTCCCCGGGTGGGGAGAAGCACAGATACGCAGTATTTT
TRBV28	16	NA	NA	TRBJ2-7	CASSLEDRNPSYEQYF	TGTGCCAGCAGTTTAGAGGACAGAAATCCCTCCTACGAGCAGTACTTC
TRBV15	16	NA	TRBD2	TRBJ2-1	CATSRVTSGRYNEQFF	TGTGCCACCAGCAGAGTAACTAGCGGGCGTTACAATGAGCAGTTCTTC
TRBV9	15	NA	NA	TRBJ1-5	CASSVGHRVGQPQHF	TGTGCCAGCAGCGTAGGCCACAGGGTTGGTCAGCCCCAGCATTTT
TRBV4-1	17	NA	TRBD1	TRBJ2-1	CASSQDGRGLPYNEQFF	TGCGCCAGCAGCCAAGACGGAAGGGGGCTACCCTACAATGAGCAGTTCTTC
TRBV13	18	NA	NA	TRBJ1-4	CASSLGSAGPATNEKLFF	TGTGCCAGCAGCTTAGGCTCGGCAGGACCCGCAACTAATGAAAAACTGTTTTTT
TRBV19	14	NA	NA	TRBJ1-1	CASSMNFKNTEAFF	TGTGCCAGTAGTATGAATTTTAAGAACACTGAAGCTTTCTTT
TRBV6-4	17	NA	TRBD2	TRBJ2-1	CASSEVVRTSSYNEQFF	TGTGCCAGCAGTGAGGTGGTGCGGACTAGCTCCTACAATGAGCAGTTCTTC
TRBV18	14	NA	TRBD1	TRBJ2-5	CASSPGTGMETQYF	TGTGCCAGCTCACCCGGGACAGGGATGGAGACCCAGTACTTC
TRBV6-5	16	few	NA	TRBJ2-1	CASSYSRDPAYNEQFF	TGTGCCAGCAGTTACTCGAGGGACCCGGCCTACAATGAGCAGTTCTTC
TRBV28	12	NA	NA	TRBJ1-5	CASTSVGKPQHF	TGTGCCAGCACCTCGGTCGGTAAGCCCCAGCATTTT
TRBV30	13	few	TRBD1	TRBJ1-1	CAWSVSDRESAFF	TGTGCCTGGAGTGTATCTGACAGGGAGTCAGCTTTCTTT
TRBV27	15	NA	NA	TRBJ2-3	CASSEATKHTDTQYF	TGTGCCAGCAGTGAGGCCACGAAACACACAGATACGCAGTATTTT
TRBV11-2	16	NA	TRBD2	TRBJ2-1	CASSSNSGTSDHEQFF	TGTGCCAGCAGCTCAAATTCCGGGACTAGCGACCATGAGCAGTTCTTC
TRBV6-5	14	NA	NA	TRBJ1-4	CASSYDAGGEKLFF	TGTGCCAGCAGTTATGATGCGGGGGGGGAAAAACTGTTTTTT
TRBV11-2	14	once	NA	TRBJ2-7	CASSPRRTSYEQYF	TGTGCCAGCAGCCCGAGAAGGACTTCGTACGAGCAGTACTTC
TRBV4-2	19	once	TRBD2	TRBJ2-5	CASSQERRRAGLIEETQYF	TGTGCCAGCAGCCAAGAGAGGCGTCGAGCGGGACTAATCGAAGAGACCCAGTACTTC
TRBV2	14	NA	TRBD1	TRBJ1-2	CASSAWDSPYGYTF	TGTGCCAGCAGTGCTTGGGACAGTCCATATGGCTACACCTTC
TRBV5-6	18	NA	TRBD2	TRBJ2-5	CASSWGASGVGYQETQYF	TGTGCCAGCAGCTGGGGCGCTAGCGGGGTGGGGTACCAAGAGACCCAGTACTTC
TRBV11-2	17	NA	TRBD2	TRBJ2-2	CASSSRGSGTYTGELFF	TGTGCCAGCAGCTCCCGGGGGAGCGGGACCTACACCGGGGAGCTGTTTTTT
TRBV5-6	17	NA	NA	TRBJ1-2	CASSLASGTPDHYGYTF	TGTGCCAGCAGCTTGGCGAGCGGGACCCCGGACCACTATGGCTACACCTTC
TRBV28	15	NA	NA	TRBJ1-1	CASSFRGIISLEAFF	TGTGCCAGCAGTTTTAGGGGGATCATTTCACTTGAAGCTTTCTTT
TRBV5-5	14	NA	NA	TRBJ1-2	CASSLGQINYGYTF	TGTGCCAGCAGCTTGGGGCAGATTAACTATGGCTACACCTTC
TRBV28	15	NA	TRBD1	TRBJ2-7	CASRSPGQDSYEQYF	TGTGCCAGCAGGTCCCCGGGACAGGACTCCTACGAGCAGTACTTC
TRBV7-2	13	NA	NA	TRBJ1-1	CASTERRGTEAFF	TGTGCCAGCACCGAACGGAGGGGCACTGAAGCTTTCTTT
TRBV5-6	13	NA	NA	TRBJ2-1	CASSSTIGNEQFF	TGTGCCAGCAGCTCGACCATAGGAAATGAGCAGTTCTTC
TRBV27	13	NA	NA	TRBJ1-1	CASSLSRATEAFF	TGTGCCAGCAGTCTCAGTCGGGCCACTGAAGCTTTCTTT
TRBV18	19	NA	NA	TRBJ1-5	CASSLTLGGAGESNQPQHF	TGTGCCAGCTCATTAACCCTGGGGGGGGCTGGGGAGAGCAATCAGCCCCAGCATTTT
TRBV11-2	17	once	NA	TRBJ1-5	CARLRAGPTASNQPQHF	TGTGCCAGACTTCGGGCAGGGCCAACGGCGAGCAATCAGCCCCAGCATTTT
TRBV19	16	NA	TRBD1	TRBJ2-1	CASSPRQGQTYNEQFF	TGTGCCAGTAGTCCTAGACAGGGGCAAACCTACAATGAGCAGTTCTTC
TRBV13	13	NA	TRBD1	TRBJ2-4	CASSLGQYDPRYF	TGTGCCAGCAGCCTGGGACAGTACGATCCTCGGTACTTC
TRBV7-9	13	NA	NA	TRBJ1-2	CASSFESGYGYTF	TGTGCCAGCAGCTTCGAATCGGGATATGGCTACACCTTC
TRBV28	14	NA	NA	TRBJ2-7	CASSLGRGQYEQYF	TGTGCCAGCAGTTTGGGGCGCGGGCAATACGAGCAGTACTTC
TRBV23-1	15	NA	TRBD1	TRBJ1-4	CASSQNRGGNEKLFF	TGCGCCAGCAGTCAAAACAGGGGGGGTAATGAAAAACTGTTTTTT
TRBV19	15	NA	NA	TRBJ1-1	CASSPPTAKNTEAFF	TGTGCCAGTAGTCCCCCGACAGCGAAGAACACTGAAGCTTTCTTT
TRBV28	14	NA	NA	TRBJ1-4	CASSGPGRNEKLFF	TGTGCCAGCAGTGGACCGGGTCGAAATGAAAAACTGTTTTTT
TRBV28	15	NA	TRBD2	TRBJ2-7	CASSPLAGMAYEQYF	TGTGCCAGCAGTCCACTAGCGGGAATGGCGTACGAGCAGTACTTC
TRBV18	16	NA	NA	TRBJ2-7	CASSPKPRGEASEQYF	TGTGCCAGCTCACCCAAGCCGAGGGGCGAGGCCTCCGAGCAGTACTTC
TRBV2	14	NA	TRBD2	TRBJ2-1	CASRELAGRNEQFF	TGTGCCAGCAGGGAACTAGCGGGACGCAATGAGCAGTTCTTC
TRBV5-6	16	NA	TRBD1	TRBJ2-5	CASSLGPHRGLETQYF	TGTGCCAGCAGCTTGGGACCACACAGGGGGCTAGAGACCCAGTACTTC
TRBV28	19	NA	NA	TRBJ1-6	CASSPFPRTLSSYNSPLHF	TGTGCCAGCAGCCCCTTCCCTAGGACCCTAAGCTCCTATAATTCACCCCTCCACTTT
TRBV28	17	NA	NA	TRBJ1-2	CASRPYRLKPPNYGYTF	TGTGCCAGCAGACCCTACAGGTTAAAACCCCCTAACTATGGCTACACCTTC
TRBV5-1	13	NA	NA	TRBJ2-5	CASSVGGVETQYF	TGCGCCAGCAGCGTCGGCGGGGTAGAGACCCAGTACTTC
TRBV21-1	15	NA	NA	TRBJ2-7	CASSSAGDRGDEQYF	TGTGCCAGCAGCTCCGCTGGGGACAGGGGGGACGAGCAGTACTTC